The rows below give T cell receptor beta chains drawn from one sample of a study of regulatory T cells in long-lasting Graves disease. TCRdb itself ran the multiplex PCR reads through MiXCR, one entry per CDR3 protein. Here the sample spans fewer than 650,000 distinct CDR3 sequences, roughly 15% being singletons. These data also formed part of another study, on T cells in Graves' hyperthyroidism and ophthalmopathy.

Sequencing was performed on peripheral blood mononuclear cells (PBMCs), taken at new diagnosis, from a patient treated with antithyroid drugs. These receptors originate from a man between 18 and 35 years old with Graves disease. The CDR3 runs from the conserved cysteine through the conserved F or W. D genes are given only for firm matches. Expanded clones are given a class, and other clones once, few, many or no size at all.

TRBV6-1	TRBJ2-7	.	few	TGTGCCAGCAGTGTTGGGGGCGAGCAGTACTTC	CASSVGGEQYF
TRBV3-1	TRBJ1-3	.	few	TGTGCCAGCAGCCGTGATGTCTCTGGAAACACCATATATTTT	CASSRDVSGNTIYF
TRBV9	TRBJ1-1	.	few	TGTGCCAGCAGCGTATCAGCGAACACTGAAGCTTTCTTT	CASSVSANTEAFF
TRBV5-1	TRBJ2-7	.	many	TGCGCCAGCAGCTTGAGTCTGGGCGACACCTACGAGCAGTACTTC	CASSLSLGDTYEQYF
TRBV5-1	TRBJ1-1	.	few	TGCGCCAGCAGCTTGGGGAGTGGAGTGAACACTGAAGCTTTCTTT	CASSLGSGVNTEAFF
TRBV18	TRBJ2-1	TRBD2	many	TGTGCCAGCTCACCTAGGACTAGCGGGAACCACAATGAGCAGTTCTTC	CASSPRTSGNHNEQFF
TRBV30	TRBJ1-2	TRBD1	few	TGTGCCGGTATGACAGGGGGTGGCTACACCTTC	CAGMTGGGYTF
TRBV20-1	TRBJ2-7	.	many	TGCAGTGCTAGGGCGATGAACAGCAGGGGCCGCGAGCAGTACTTC	CSARAMNSRGREQYF
TRBV11-3	TRBJ2-1	TRBD1	many	TGTGCCAGCAGCTCCCGGGGACAGGGATACCGGACGGAGCAGTTCTTC	CASSSRGQGYRTEQFF
TRBV6-4	TRBJ2-1	TRBD1	few	TGTGCCAGCAGCCAAACCGGGACAGGGTACAATGAGCAGTTCTTC	CASSQTGTGYNEQFF
TRBV29-1	TRBJ2-7	.	few	TGCAGCGCCGGTTTGGCTTCAGCCCCCGAGCAGTACTTC	CSAGLASAPEQYF
TRBV6-1	TRBJ1-3	.	many	TGTGCCAGCAGTGAGGCCAGAGGAGGAAACACCATATATTTT	CASSEARGGNTIYF
TRBV7-9	TRBJ1-2	.	many	TGTGCCAGCAGCTTAGGTGGGGATGGCTACACCTTC	CASSLGGDGYTF
TRBV2	TRBJ1-1	.	many	TGTGCCAGCTCACCCCGTGGGGGTGAAGCTTTCTTT	CASSPRGGEAFF
TRBV6-5	TRBJ1-6	.	.	TGTGCCAGCAGTTACTCGATTGGTGGGGCTGATCGTTCACCCCTCCACTTT	CASSYSIGGADRSPLHF
TRBV15	TRBJ2-1	TRBD2	.	TGTGCCACCAGCAGAGGTTTAGCGGGGGGATCCTACAATGAGCAGTTCTTC	CATSRGLAGGSYNEQFF
TRBV20-1	TRBJ2-3	TRBD2	many	TGCAGTGCTAGAGCGGGAGGAGGGTTGGGGACCACAGATACGCAGTATTTT	CSARAGGGLGTTDTQYF
TRBV27	TRBJ2-2	.	.	TGTGCCAGTGCTACTTTGGACAGTTACACCGGGGAGCTGTTTTTT	CASATLDSYTGELFF
TRBV5-1	TRBJ2-1	TRBD2	many	TGCGCCAGCAGCTCCCCTTTTGGGACTACCCCTCGCAATGAGCAGTTCTTC	CASSSPFGTTPRNEQFF
TRBV5-1	TRBJ2-2	.	.	TGCGCCAGCAGTATTGCAGGGGAACACACCGGGGAGCTGTTTTTT	CASSIAGEHTGELFF
TRBV3-1	TRBJ2-1	TRBD2	many	TGTGCCAGCAGCCTCGTGACTAGCGGGGCGATGTACAATGAGCAGTTCTTC	CASSLVTSGAMYNEQFF
TRBV28	TRBJ1-4	.	few	TGTGCCAGCAGCCCGGGCGGCGGCCATGAAAAACTGTTTTTT	CASSPGGGHEKLFF
TRBV14	TRBJ1-1	.	.	TGTGCCAGCAGCCAAGATCGAGGGGGTTGGACTGAAGCTTTCTTT	CASSQDRGGWTEAFF
TRBV25-1	TRBJ2-7	TRBD1	many	TGTGCCAGCAGTGAATTTAAGGATGGGGGACAGGTGCGCTTC	CASSEFKDGGQVRF
TRBV18	TRBJ2-5	TRBD2	many	TGTGCCAGCTCACCGAAGCTAGCGGATCAAGAGACCCAGTACTTC	CASSPKLADQETQYF
TRBV29-1	TRBJ2-6	TRBD2	many	TGCAGCGTTACGGGACTAGCGGGTTCTGGGGCCAACGTCCTGACTTTC	CSVTGLAGSGANVLTF
TRBV12-3/TRBV12-4	TRBJ2-2	TRBD2	few	TGTGCCAGCCTTAAAACTAGCGGGAGGCTCACCGGGGAGCTGTTTTTT	CASLKTSGRLTGELFF
TRBV6-1	TRBJ1-1	.	few	TGTGCCAGCAAAGGTGACGTAGAAGCTTTCTTT	CASKGDVEAFF
TRBV30	TRBJ2-7	TRBD1	.	TGTGCCTGGAGTGGGACAGGGAAATCCTACGAGCAGTACTTC	CAWSGTGKSYEQYF